Shown below are 16 T cell receptor beta chains from a single sample sequenced in a study of blood T cell repertoires in COVID-19. Sequencing was performed with immunoSEQ multiplex PCR; in TCRdb, only in-frame clones are kept and a portion is missing. The sample lists some 100,000 clones; roughly 88% were seen once. The sequenced sample consisted of peripheral blood. Receptors originate from a man aged 45-60 years with COVID-19, enrolled during active disease.

This clone appeared a few times. This sequence joins TRBV29-1 and TRBJ1-1; D remains unclear. V was cut by 7 bases and J by 4 bases, with 4 bases left in between. Looked up from germline, CDR1 is SQVTM and CDR2 is ANQGSEA. This CDR3 is built from 9 residues. The CDR3 sequence is CSGGTEAFF. DNA of the CDR3: TGCAGCGGCGGCACTGAAGCTTTCTTT.

The V and J genes are TRBV4-3 and TRBJ2-1, with D possibly being TRBD2 (5 bases). Deletions cut 0 bases from V and 10 bases from J, with 19 bases between. Per germline, CDR1 LGHNA and CDR2 YSLEER. This CDR3 is 16 amino acids long. This chain's CDR3 is CASSQDRSSLADEQFF. CDR3 nucleotides: TGCGCCAGCAGCCAAGATAGGTCGTCGCTAGCAGACGAGCAGTTCTTC.

In this sample, this clone turned up once. The chain employs TRBV11-2 and TRBJ1-1; D might be TRBD1 (5 bases). This CDR3 is 14 amino acids long. Germline CDR1 is SGHAT and CDR2 is FQNNGV. With 4 bases removed from V and 0 bases from J, the gap between germline ends came to 9 bases. This CDR3 reads CASSSARVNTEAFF. For the CDR3, the DNA is TGTGCCAGCAGCTCCGCCAGGGTGAACACTGAAGCTTTCTTT.

This clone was seen just once. This chain connects TRBV18 to TRBJ2-7, with 8 bases matching TRBD1. Looked up from germline, CDR1 is KGHSH and CDR2 is LQKENI. Trimming took 8 bases from V and 3 from J; bases not matched to a gene: 6. CDR3 length: 13 residues. This CDR3 is CASTEDRGYEQYF. The CDR3 coding sequence is TGTGCCAGCACAGAAGACAGGGGCTACGAGCAGTACTTC.

V gene TRBV5-1 combines with J gene TRBJ2-6; D is possibly TRBD1 (5 bases). The CDR3 consists of 17 residues. V gave up 2 bases and J gave up 2 bases, with 14 bases separating them. From germline, CDR1 is SGHRS and CDR2 YFSETQ. CDR3 in DNA: TGCGCCAGCAGCTTTGGACACCAGAGTCCTGGGGCCAACGTCCTGACTTTC. Translation: CASSFGHQSPGANVLTF.

The V call is TRBV9, the J call TRBJ2-2; weak D call: TRBD2 (6 bases). Germline-derived CDR1 and CDR2 are SGDLS and YYNGEE. Deletions cut 0 bases from V and 4 bases from J, with 13 bases between. The CDR3 covers 16 residues. For the CDR3, the DNA is TGTGCCAGCAGCGTAGCTACTGGAGGGTTCACCGGGGAGCTGTTTTTT. It translates to CASSVATGGFTGELFF.

The sample holds one count of this clone. The chain is built from TRBV9 and TRBJ2-7; maybe TRBD1 (6 bases). The CDR3 totals 17 residues. V lost 0 bases and J lost 8, with 24 bases in between. Germline lookup yields CDR1 SGDLS and CDR2 YYNGEE. CDR3 amino acids: CASSVGGTGTPGSKQYF. CDR3 DNA: TGTGCCAGCAGCGTAGGGGGGACCGGGACACCGGGGAGTAAGCAGTACTTC.

The chain combines TRBV7-3 with TRBJ1-3, with TRBD1 identical over 8 bases. This CDR3 has 13 amino acids. V shed 5 bases, J shed 6 bases, and the junction held 3 bases outside the gene matches. Per the germline V gene, CDR1 is SGHTA and CDR2 is FQGTGA. The CDR3 sequence: CASSTDRENTIYF. The CDR3 DNA reads as TGTGCCAGCAGCACGGACAGGGAAAACACCATATATTTT.

The chain is built from TRBV5-1 and TRBJ1-6; no clear D gene. Germline lookup yields CDR1 SGHRS and CDR2 YFSETQ. The germline V and J ends were trimmed by 0 bases and 7 bases, with 11 bases remaining between them. The CDR3 spans 15 residues. This CDR3 is CASSLESGTNSPLHF. CDR3 sequence (DNA): TGCGCCAGCAGCTTGGAGTCAGGAACCAATTCACCCCTCCACTTT.

This clone was detected only once. The V call is TRBV30, the J call TRBJ2-1; 11 positions match TRBD2. Trimming took 0 bases from V and 1 from J; bases not matched to a gene: 8. CDR1 and CDR2 (germline): GTSNPN, SVGIG (reference sequence). The CDR3 spans 18 residues. The CDR3 region has the DNA TGTGCCTGGAGTGTACGATTAGCGGGGGGGCTTTCCTACAATGAGCAGTTCTTC. Protein: CAWSVRLAGGLSYNEQFF.

This chain joins TRBV6-6 and TRBJ2-2, with 9 bases aligning to TRBD1. This CDR3 spans 15 amino acids. Trimming removed 5 bases from V and 4 bases from J; junction bases left unmatched: 5. Germline V gene lookup returns CDR1 MNHNY and CDR2 SVGAGI (reference sequence). The CDR3 loop reads CASSKLQGATGELFF. As DNA, the CDR3 is TGTGCCAGCAGTAAACTACAGGGGGCCACCGGGGAGCTGTTTTTT.

This chain links TRBV19 with TRBJ1-1; 8 positions agree with TRBD1. The ends lost 4 bases at V and 5 bases at J; junction bases unmatched: 6. This CDR3 region has 14 residues. In germline, CDR1 is LNHDA, CDR2 SQIVND (reference sequence). The CDR3 DNA follows: TGTGCCAGTAGTAATCAGGGGGCGCGGACTGAAGCTTTCTTT. Its translation is CASSNQGARTEAFF. Variable domain in full (rest from reference TRBV19 and TRBJ1-1): DGGITQSPKYLFRKEGQNVTLSCEQNLNHDAMYWYRQDPGQGLRLIYYSQIVNDFQKGDIAEGYSVSREKKESFPLTVTSAQKNPTAFYLCASSNQGARTEAFFGQGTRLTVV.

This chain uses TRBV4-2 with TRBJ1-2, with D hard to call. Trimming pared 1 base from V and 10 bases from J, leaving 16 bases between. CDR1 and CDR2 from the germline V gene are LGHNA and YNFKEQ. CDR3 length: 14 residues. The CDR3 DNA is TGTGCCAGCAGCCAAGTGGAGTTGCGGGATAACTACACCTTC. Translating gives CASSQVELRDNYTF.

The V and J genes are TRBV10-1 and TRBJ1-3; TRBD1 agrees at 7 bases. The junction had 8 bases not matched to a gene; V was cut back by 3 bases and J by 0 bases. The CDR3 contains 17 residues. Germline V gives CDR1 WNHNN, CDR2 SYGVQD (reference sequence). CDR3 in amino acids: CASSESNGQVSGNTIYF. Written as DNA, the CDR3 is TGCGCCAGCAGTGAATCTAACGGACAGGTCTCTGGAAACACCATATATTTT.

CDR3 protein: CASSLGARDQPQHF. CDR3 bases: TGTGCCAGCAGTTTGGGGGCGCGTGATCAGCCCCAGCATTTT. The chain has TRBV28 and TRBJ1-5; a possible D gene is TRBD1 (6 bases). V was clipped by 3 bases and J by 5 bases, with 11 bases between them. CDR3 size: 14 residues. Germline V gives CDR1 MDHEN, CDR2 SYDVKM.

The rearrangement joins TRBV5-1 to TRBJ2-7; 11 bases are a match to TRBD2. Germline CDR1 and CDR2: SGHRS and YFSETQ. CDR3 length: 14 amino acids. V was clipped by 7 bases and J by 4 bases; unmatched bases: 7. DNA for the CDR3: TGCGCCAGCCGAACTTCTAGCGGGGGGTACGAGCAGTACTTC. Protein sequence: CASRTSSGGYEQYF.